Given below is one T cell receptor (beta chain) in context. The antigen remains unidentified. Clones were read by immunoSEQ multiplex PCR, and TCRdb kept only the in-frame ones, dropping some. The table includes tens of thousands of clones, about 78% detected once. These data belong to a study of radiotherapy plus CTLA-4 blockade in lung cancer. Study outcomes and limitations: Reportedly, early blood T cell clone dynamics best predicted response, with interferon-beta.

Those patients who had chemo-refractory metastatic non-small-cell lung cancer were given focal radiation along with CTLA-4 blockade through ipilimumab. V was trimmed by 2 bases and J by 0 bases, leaving 11 bases between them. This CDR3 has 16 residues. The V gene's germline CDR1 is MNHEY and CDR2 SVGAGI. The chain links TRBV6-5 to TRBJ2-4; D may be TRBD1 (5 bases). This specimen consisted of peripheral blood, obtained from a patient treated with radiotherapy plus ipilimumab. The TCR sequence derives from a human donor with non-small cell lung cancer that progressed on radiotherapy plus ipilimumab. CDR3 in amino acids: CASSYGAGLAKNIQYF. The CDR3 DNA reads as TGTGCCAGCAGTTACGGGGCAGGCTTAGCCAAAAACATTCAGTACTTC.